These 21 T cell receptor beta chains were all obtained from the same sample, sequenced in a study of CD8 T cells in Susac syndrome. A quantity of roughly 0.5 to 1 ug RNA underwent reverse transcription using random hexamers. Each CDR3 protein is one row after TCRdb ran MiXCR on the immunoSEQ multiplex PCR reads. The sample consists of about 180,000 distinct CDR3 sequences, 94% of them appearing once. The sample consisted of CD4+ T cells from PBMCs. The receptors stem from a human donor with Susac syndrome.

The chain employs TRBV5-4 and TRBJ1-1; possible D gene TRBD1, 5 bases. Trimming removed 4 bases from V and 1 base from J, with 5 bases in between. Germline V gene lookup returns CDR1 SGHNT and CDR2 YYREEE (reference sequence). This CDR3 is built from 12 residues. CDR3 region: CASSDRNTEAFF. DNA for the CDR3: TGTGCCAGCAGCGACAGGAACACTGAAGCTTTCTTT.

V usage is TRBV2 and J usage is TRBJ2-4, with 8 bases that match TRBD1. The germline gives CDR1 SNHLY, CDR2 FYNNEI. This CDR3 is 16 amino acids long. J lost 2 bases, V lost 5 bases, and 8 bases had no gene match. CDR3 residues: CASSPGGPPPKNIQYF. The CDR3 region has the DNA TGTGCCAGCAGTCCAGGGGGCCCCCCGCCCAAAAACATTCAGTACTTC.

This chain joins TRBV27 and TRBJ2-3; D might be TRBD2 (5 bases). V was cut by 5 bases and J by 2 bases, with 8 bases left in between. This CDR3 has 13 amino acids. Germline V gives CDR1 MNHEY, CDR2 SMNVEV (reference sequence). Here the CDR3 DNA reads TGTGCCAGCAGTCTCGGGGTCACAGATACGCAGTATTTT. It specifies CASSLGVTDTQYF.

The chain has TRBV6-5 and TRBJ1-6; 10 nucleotides agree with TRBD1. J lost 10 bases, V lost 4 bases, and 13 bases had no gene match. The CDR3 has 17 amino acids. CDR1 is MNHEY and CDR2 is SVGAGI in the germline V gene. The CDR3 reads CASSSSTGGEGWSPLHF. CDR3 nucleotide sequence: TGTGCCAGCAGTTCCTCGACAGGGGGCGAAGGATGGTCACCCCTCCACTTT.

The gene calls are TRBV24-1 and TRBJ2-2; D may correspond to TRBD1 or TRBD2 (6 bases each). The germline V and J ends were trimmed by 9 bases and 6 bases, with 13 bases remaining between them. Germline V gene data show CDR1 as KGHDR and CDR2 as SFDVKD. The CDR3 is made up of 13 amino acids. CDR3 region: CATGGPIPGELFF. The CDR3 region has the DNA TGTGCCACCGGGGGGCCGATTCCCGGGGAGCTGTTTTTT.

The genes are TRBV28 and TRBJ2-7; D is unclear. The germline V gene has CDR1 MDHEN and CDR2 SYDVKM. The CDR3 extends over 12 amino acids. The ends were cut back, 1 base at V and 6 bases at J, with 7 bases in the middle. CDR3 amino acids: CASSLSAGEQYF. CDR3 coding DNA: TGTGCCAGCAGTTTATCGGCCGGCGAGCAGTACTTC.

This rearrangement joins TRBV20-1 to TRBJ2-3; TRBD1 or TRBD2 may be the D gene (5 bases each). The CDR3 loop spans 14 amino acids. Germline V gene data show CDR1 as DFQATT and CDR2 as SNEGSKA (reference sequence). V was pared by 2 bases and J by 2 bases, with 11 bases between. The CDR3 sequence: CSARRGAATDTQYF. DNA for the CDR3: TGCAGTGCTAGACGGGGCGCGGCCACAGATACGCAGTATTTT.

The chain uses TRBV20-1 and TRBJ2-3; TRBD2 is a possible D gene (5 bases). CDR3 length equals 11 residues. The germline V gene has CDR1 DFQATT and CDR2 SNEGSKA (reference sequence). The germline V and J ends were trimmed by 6 bases and 8 bases, with 12 bases remaining between them. The CDR3, as DNA: TGCAGTGCCCCCGACTATGGTACGCAGTATTTT. Its translation: CSAPDYGTQYF.

This chain uses TRBV9 with TRBJ2-7; TRBD2 is a possible D gene (5 bases). The CDR3 runs 17 residues. Trimming removed 3 bases from V and 0 bases from J, with 19 bases in between. Germline assignment: CDR1 SGDLS and CDR2 YYNGEE. The CDR3 sequence is CASSAHAGVMASYEQYF. The CDR3, as DNA: TGTGCCAGCAGCGCTCATGCCGGGGTCATGGCCTCCTACGAGCAGTACTTC.

The CDR3 loop is CASSLMANSPLHF. In nucleotides, the CDR3 is TGTGCCAGCAGTTTGATGGCTAATTCACCCCTCCACTTT. The V gene is TRBV12-3 or TRBV12-4, the J gene TRBJ1-6; D gene uncertain. Deletions cut 3 bases from V and 6 bases from J, with 6 bases between. This CDR3 has 13 residues.

This chain joins TRBV3-1 and TRBJ2-1; 9 bases fit TRBD2. V shed 2 bases, J shed 6 bases, and the junction held 5 bases outside the gene matches. The CDR3 length is 15 residues. Germline-derived CDR1 and CDR2 are LGHDT and YNNKEL (reference sequence). The CDR3 region has the DNA TGTGCCAGCAGCCAATCCACTAGCGGGCTCAATGAGCAGTTCTTC. Translated, it gives CASSQSTSGLNEQFF.

This rearrangement joins TRBV9 to TRBJ2-3; D is possibly TRBD1 or TRBD2 (5 bases each). CDR1 is SGDLS, CDR2 YYNGEE, per germline. V was trimmed by 3 bases and J by 5 bases, leaving 7 bases between them. The CDR3 spans 12 residues. CDR3 DNA sequence: TGTGCCAGCAGCGCGAGGGGAGATACGCAGTATTTT. This translates into CASSARGDTQYF. Looking up the rest from reference TRBV9 and TRBJ2-3 gives the full variable domain: DSGVTQTPKHLITATGQRVTLRCSPRSGDLSVYWYQQSLDQGLQFLIQYYNGEERAKGNILERFSAQQFPDLHSELNLSSLELGDSALYFCASSARGDTQYFGPGTRLTVL.

This chain connects TRBV4-2 to TRBJ2-5, with TRBD2 identical over 12 bases. Germline CDR1 reads LGHNA; CDR2 reads YNFKEQ. V lost 1 base to trimming and J lost 1 base; unmatched junction nucleotides: 4. CDR3 length: 17 amino acids. In DNA form, the CDR3 reads TGTGCCAGCAGCCAAGGTGGACTAGCGGGGACCCAAGAGACCCAGTACTTC. Protein: CASSQGGLAGTQETQYF.

V and J are TRBV14 and TRBJ2-1; D unclear. From germline, CDR1 is SGHDN and CDR2 FVKESK. This CDR3 spans 15 amino acids. Trimming removed 2 bases at V and 4 bases at J, with 12 bases between. The CDR3 bases are TGTGCCAGCAGCCAACTGGGGTCCGGATACAATGAGCAGTTCTTC. This sequence encodes CASSQLGSGYNEQFF. The full variable domain, completed using reference TRBV14 and TRBJ2-1, is EAGVTQFPSHSVIEKGQTVTLRCDPISGHDNLYWYRRVMGKEIKFLLHFVKESKQDESGMPNNRFLAERTGGTYSTLKVQPAELEDSGVYFCASSQLGSGYNEQFFGPGTRLTVL.

The V and J genes are TRBV20-1 and TRBJ2-3; 11 bases agree with TRBD1. Trimming took 1 base from V and 6 from J; bases not matched to a gene: 3. The germline gives CDR1 DFQATT, CDR2 SNEGSKA (reference sequence). This CDR3 has 14 amino acids. CDR3 in DNA: TGCAGTGCTAGAGGGACAGGGGGCGGGGATACGCAGTATTTT. Its translation: CSARGTGGGDTQYF.

The V and J genes are TRBV5-1 and TRBJ2-5, with D possibly being TRBD1 (5 bases). Germline assignment: CDR1 SGHRS and CDR2 YFSETQ. Trimming took 4 bases from V and 2 from J, leaving 12 bases between them. The CDR3 extends over 14 amino acids. CDR3 sequence (DNA): TGCGCCAGCAGCCCAGGACATGGGCAAGAGACCCAGTACTTC. This translates into CASSPGHGQETQYF.

CDR3 amino acids: CASSQTRGGEQFF. CDR3 nucleotide sequence: TGTGCCAGCAGCCAAACTAGGGGCGGTGAGCAGTTCTTC. This chain uses TRBV5-6 with TRBJ2-1; either TRBD1 or TRBD2 may fit D (5 bases each). The CDR3 consists of 13 residues. Germline V gene data show CDR1 as SGHDT and CDR2 as YYEEEE. V gave up 4 bases and J gave up 9 bases, with 14 bases separating them.

The chain recombines TRBV6-2 or TRBV6-3 with TRBJ1-1, with 10 bases fitting TRBD1. This CDR3 comprises 17 residues. The germline V gene has CDR1 MNHEY and CDR2 SVGEGT. V gave up 6 bases and J gave up 1 base; unmatched junction bases: 11. CDR3: CASSRWDRGVANTEAFF. The CDR3 nucleotides read TGTGCCAGCAGCCGCTGGGACAGGGGTGTAGCGAACACTGAAGCTTTCTTT.

The chain uses TRBV20-1 and TRBJ2-3; weak D call: TRBD2 (6 bases). In germline, CDR1 is DFQATT, CDR2 SNEGSKA (reference sequence). V lost 3 bases to trimming and J lost 1 base, with 20 bases between them. The CDR3 is 17 residues long. In DNA form, the CDR3 reads TGCAGTGCTAGTCTCGGGAGCGGAGCGGGCGGCACAGATACGCAGTATTTT. Protein sequence: CSASLGSGAGGTDTQYF.

This clonotype occurred once. The chain combines TRBV7-2 with TRBJ2-1; D is possibly TRBD1 (7 bases). CDR1 is SGHTA, CDR2 FQGNSA, per germline. This CDR3 is 13 amino acids long. V was shortened by 5 bases and J by 9 bases, with 14 bases between the two germline ends. CDR3 DNA: TGTGCCAGCAGCCCCGCGCAGGGGGGTGAGCAGTTCTTC. This codes for CASSPAQGGEQFF.

For the CDR3, the DNA is TGTGCCAGCAGCTTAGTGGGGGGCCAGGGAGATACGCAGTATTTT. Its protein is CASSLVGGQGDTQYF. J is TRBJ2-3 and V is TRBV7-7; D is tentatively TRBD1 or TRBD2 (6 bases each). The V end was cut by 1 base, the J end by 5 bases, with 13 bases between. Germline V lookup: CDR1 SSHAT, CDR2 FNYEAQ (reference sequence). The CDR3 extends over 15 amino acids.